These T cell receptor beta chains were read from a single sample in a study of cytomegalovirus exposure and HLA in healthy donors. Assay used: immunoSEQ multiplex PCR; TCRdb lists only in-frame clones, some missing. The ten top clones account for approximately 12%, within a sample of tens of thousands of clones. Material: PBMCs. The receptors come from a woman younger than 45 in good health and CMV-seropositive. CDR3s leave out the opening cysteine and the closing phenylalanine or tryptophan. The order of the fields is D gene, V gene, J gene, CDR3 protein. The D gene is left open where the match is weak.

d_call: -; v_call: TRBV6-1; j_call: TRBJ2-5; cdr3_aa: ASSEIGAGDQETQY
d_call: -; v_call: TRBV30; j_call: TRBJ1-2; cdr3_aa: AGIKDSSLLSSYGYT
d_call: TRBD2; v_call: TRBV6-1; j_call: TRBJ2-7; cdr3_aa: ASSEAGAGASEQY
d_call: TRBD2; v_call: TRBV7-8; j_call: TRBJ2-7; cdr3_aa: ASSLAGLAGRVEKY
d_call: -; v_call: TRBV11-2; j_call: TRBJ2-1; cdr3_aa: ASSSGSLGSYNEQF
d_call: TRBD1; v_call: TRBV5-1; j_call: TRBJ2-1; cdr3_aa: ASRGTGGTNEQF
d_call: TRBD2; v_call: TRBV29-1; j_call: TRBJ2-1; cdr3_aa: VAGTYNEQF
d_call: -; v_call: TRBV5-4; j_call: TRBJ2-1; cdr3_aa: ASSLAENRGGHEQF
d_call: TRBD1; v_call: TRBV4-1; j_call: TRBJ1-6; cdr3_aa: ASSPPTGWDSPLH
d_call: -; v_call: TRBV7-9; j_call: TRBJ2-1; cdr3_aa: ASSLDGTYNEQF
d_call: TRBD1; v_call: TRBV6-6; j_call: TRBJ2-7; cdr3_aa: ASRAGTGTYEQY
d_call: TRBD2; v_call: TRBV18; j_call: TRBJ2-7; cdr3_aa: ASSSGLAGGEQY
d_call: TRBD2; v_call: TRBV6-1; j_call: TRBJ2-1; cdr3_aa: ASSASSGGDNEQF
d_call: -; v_call: TRBV30; j_call: TRBJ2-5; cdr3_aa: AWRQGGQETQY
d_call: -; v_call: TRBV2; j_call: TRBJ2-7; cdr3_aa: ASSERQSYEQY
d_call: -; v_call: TRBV18; j_call: TRBJ2-5; cdr3_aa: ASSPQQGRGETQY
d_call: TRBD1; v_call: TRBV25-1; j_call: TRBJ2-7; cdr3_aa: ASRRSGTGGYEQY
d_call: TRBD1; v_call: TRBV18; j_call: TRBJ2-1; cdr3_aa: ASSPQGQEYNEQF
d_call: TRBD2; v_call: TRBV5-1; j_call: TRBJ2-1; cdr3_aa: ASSLVGGGNHNEQF
d_call: -; v_call: TRBV7-2; j_call: TRBJ1-5; cdr3_aa: ASSLGGQPQH
d_call: -; v_call: TRBV28; j_call: TRBJ1-5; cdr3_aa: ASSLGSPGQPQH
d_call: -; v_call: TRBV10-1; j_call: TRBJ2-3; cdr3_aa: ARIPLPSRRGPVDTQY
d_call: TRBD2; v_call: TRBV9; j_call: TRBJ2-1; cdr3_aa: ASSTSAYNEQF
d_call: -; v_call: TRBV4-1; j_call: TRBJ1-1; cdr3_aa: ASSLGQLNTEAF
d_call: -; v_call: TRBV5-4; j_call: TRBJ2-7; cdr3_aa: ASSGGARRDEQY
d_call: -; v_call: TRBV4-2; j_call: TRBJ2-3; cdr3_aa: ASSQPLASPVGDTQY
d_call: -; v_call: TRBV9; j_call: TRBJ1-2; cdr3_aa: ASSGSEGDTYGYT
d_call: -; v_call: TRBV18; j_call: TRBJ1-1; cdr3_aa: ASSPQGGTSEAF
d_call: TRBD2; v_call: TRBV10-3; j_call: TRBJ2-1; cdr3_aa: AISATGTSSYNEQF
d_call: TRBD1; v_call: TRBV27; j_call: TRBJ2-6; cdr3_aa: ASSTRDSSGANVLT
d_call: -; v_call: TRBV7-6; j_call: TRBJ1-2; cdr3_aa: ASTPLSEANYGYT
d_call: TRBD1; v_call: TRBV2; j_call: TRBJ1-1; cdr3_aa: ASREGANEAF
d_call: -; v_call: TRBV9; j_call: TRBJ2-7; cdr3_aa: ASSEGGGSTYEQY
d_call: TRBD2; v_call: TRBV27; j_call: TRBJ2-7; cdr3_aa: ASSLGGLAGAYEQY
d_call: TRBD2; v_call: TRBV4-1; j_call: TRBJ2-7; cdr3_aa: ASSQVGGSALLYEQY
d_call: TRBD1; v_call: TRBV7-9; j_call: TRBJ2-1; cdr3_aa: ASSASSTGTNEQF
d_call: -; v_call: TRBV19; j_call: TRBJ2-1; cdr3_aa: ASSMGRYNEQF
d_call: TRBD1; v_call: TRBV19; j_call: TRBJ1-5; cdr3_aa: ASSINYLSGGQPQH
d_call: -; v_call: TRBV6-6; j_call: TRBJ2-7; cdr3_aa: ASSPLGGGAYEQY
d_call: TRBD2; v_call: TRBV29-1; j_call: TRBJ2-5; cdr3_aa: SVDGLAGGVGTQY
d_call: -; v_call: TRBV6-1; j_call: TRBJ2-7; cdr3_aa: ASSDGQRYYEQY
d_call: TRBD1; v_call: TRBV28; j_call: TRBJ1-5; cdr3_aa: ASSRDRAQPQH
d_call: TRBD1; v_call: TRBV7-9; j_call: TRBJ1-4; cdr3_aa: ASSSGQAHEKLF
d_call: TRBD2; v_call: TRBV7-9; j_call: TRBJ2-1; cdr3_aa: ASSSFNGGASYNEQF
d_call: TRBD1; v_call: TRBV6-5; j_call: TRBJ1-1; cdr3_aa: ASSLRGERDSRL
d_call: TRBD2; v_call: TRBV7-2; j_call: TRBJ2-7; cdr3_aa: ASSPIELAGVSEQY
d_call: -; v_call: TRBV27; j_call: TRBJ2-7; cdr3_aa: ASSITAWGHGSEQY
d_call: TRBD1; v_call: TRBV30; j_call: TRBJ2-1; cdr3_aa: AWSSRTGWNEQF
d_call: TRBD2; v_call: TRBV19; j_call: TRBJ2-3; cdr3_aa: ASSAASGANTQY
d_call: TRBD1; v_call: TRBV6-1; j_call: TRBJ2-1; cdr3_aa: ASSEAGGSDNEQF
d_call: TRBD1; v_call: TRBV5-1; j_call: TRBJ2-7; cdr3_aa: ASSLRTGQGSEQY
d_call: TRBD1; v_call: TRBV6-5; j_call: TRBJ2-7; cdr3_aa: ASSQDRGRREQY
d_call: -; v_call: TRBV5-1; j_call: TRBJ1-6; cdr3_aa: ASSRDGGNSPLH
d_call: TRBD1; v_call: TRBV5-6; j_call: TRBJ2-5; cdr3_aa: ASSFYRGMGQETQY